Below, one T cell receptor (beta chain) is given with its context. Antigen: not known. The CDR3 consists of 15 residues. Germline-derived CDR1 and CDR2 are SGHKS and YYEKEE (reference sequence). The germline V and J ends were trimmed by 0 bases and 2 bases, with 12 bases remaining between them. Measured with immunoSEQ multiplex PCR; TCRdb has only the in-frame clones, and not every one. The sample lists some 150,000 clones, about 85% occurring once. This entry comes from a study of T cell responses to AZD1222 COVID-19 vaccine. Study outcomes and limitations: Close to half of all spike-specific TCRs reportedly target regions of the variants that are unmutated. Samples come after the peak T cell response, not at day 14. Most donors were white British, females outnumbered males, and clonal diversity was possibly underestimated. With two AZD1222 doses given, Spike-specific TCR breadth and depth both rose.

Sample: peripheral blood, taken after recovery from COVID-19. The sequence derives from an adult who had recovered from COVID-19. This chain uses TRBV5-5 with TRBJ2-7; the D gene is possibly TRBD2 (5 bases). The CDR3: CASSLGRAQTYEQYF. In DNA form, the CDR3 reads TGTGCCAGCAGCTTGGGGCGGGCGCAAACCTACGAGCAGTACTTC.